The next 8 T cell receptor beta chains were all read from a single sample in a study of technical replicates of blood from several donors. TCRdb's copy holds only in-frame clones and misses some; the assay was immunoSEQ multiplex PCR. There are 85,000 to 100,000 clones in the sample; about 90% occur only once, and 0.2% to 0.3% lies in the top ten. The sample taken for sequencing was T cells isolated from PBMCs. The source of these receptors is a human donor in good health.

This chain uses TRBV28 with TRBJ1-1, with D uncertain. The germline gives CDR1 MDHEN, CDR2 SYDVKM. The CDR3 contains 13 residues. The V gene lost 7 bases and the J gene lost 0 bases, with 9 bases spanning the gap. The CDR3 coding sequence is TGTGCCAGCAATCTACAGTTGAACACTGAAGCTTTCTTT. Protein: CASNLQLNTEAFF.

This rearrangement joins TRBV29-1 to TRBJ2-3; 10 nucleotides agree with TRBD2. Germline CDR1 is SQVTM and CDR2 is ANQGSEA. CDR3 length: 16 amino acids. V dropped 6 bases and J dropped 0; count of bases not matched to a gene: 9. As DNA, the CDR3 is TGCAGCGTCCCTGGGGGAGCGGGGGGGAGCACAGATACGCAGTATTTT. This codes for CSVPGGAGGSTDTQYF.

The CDR3 sequence is CASKEGSSYNSPLHF. In DNA, the CDR3 is TGTGCCAGCAAGGAGGGAAGCTCCTATAATTCACCCCTCCACTTT. The V gene is TRBV11-2, the J gene TRBJ1-6, with unresolved D. The germline V and J ends were trimmed by 7 bases and 0 bases, with 10 bases remaining between them. The CDR3 is 15 residues long. Germline loops: CDR1 SGHAT, CDR2 FQNNGV.

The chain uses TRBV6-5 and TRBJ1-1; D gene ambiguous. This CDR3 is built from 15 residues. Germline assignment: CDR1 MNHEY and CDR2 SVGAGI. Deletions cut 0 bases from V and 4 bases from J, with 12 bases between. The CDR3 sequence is CASSYSEGGGTEAFF. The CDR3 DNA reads TGTGCCAGCAGTTACTCGGAGGGAGGAGGCACTGAAGCTTTCTTT.

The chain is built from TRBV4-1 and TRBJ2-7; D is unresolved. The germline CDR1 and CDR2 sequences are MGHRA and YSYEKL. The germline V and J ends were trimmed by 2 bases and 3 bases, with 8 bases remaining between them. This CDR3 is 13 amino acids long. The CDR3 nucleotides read TGCGCCAGCAGCCAACGTGAGTTCTACGAGCAGTACTTC. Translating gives CASSQREFYEQYF.

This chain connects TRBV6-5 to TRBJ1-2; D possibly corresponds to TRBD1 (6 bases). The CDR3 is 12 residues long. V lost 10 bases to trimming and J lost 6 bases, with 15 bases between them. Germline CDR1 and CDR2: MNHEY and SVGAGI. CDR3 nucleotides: TGTGCCACCCACGGGAGGGACAATGGCTACACCTTC. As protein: CATHGRDNGYTF.

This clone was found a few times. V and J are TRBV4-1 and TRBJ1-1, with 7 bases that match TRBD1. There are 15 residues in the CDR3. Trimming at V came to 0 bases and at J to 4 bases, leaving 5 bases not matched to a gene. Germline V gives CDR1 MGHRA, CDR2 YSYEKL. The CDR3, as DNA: TGCGCCAGCAGCCAAGAGGGCGACAGGGTCACTGAAGCTTTCTTT. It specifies CASSQEGDRVTEAFF.

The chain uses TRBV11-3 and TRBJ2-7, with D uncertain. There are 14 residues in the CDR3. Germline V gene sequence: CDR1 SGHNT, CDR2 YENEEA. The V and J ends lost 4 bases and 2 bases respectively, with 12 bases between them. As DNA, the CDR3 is TGTGCCAGCAGCTCCAAGTATGGGCCCTACGAGCAGTACTTC. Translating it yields CASSSKYGPYEQYF.